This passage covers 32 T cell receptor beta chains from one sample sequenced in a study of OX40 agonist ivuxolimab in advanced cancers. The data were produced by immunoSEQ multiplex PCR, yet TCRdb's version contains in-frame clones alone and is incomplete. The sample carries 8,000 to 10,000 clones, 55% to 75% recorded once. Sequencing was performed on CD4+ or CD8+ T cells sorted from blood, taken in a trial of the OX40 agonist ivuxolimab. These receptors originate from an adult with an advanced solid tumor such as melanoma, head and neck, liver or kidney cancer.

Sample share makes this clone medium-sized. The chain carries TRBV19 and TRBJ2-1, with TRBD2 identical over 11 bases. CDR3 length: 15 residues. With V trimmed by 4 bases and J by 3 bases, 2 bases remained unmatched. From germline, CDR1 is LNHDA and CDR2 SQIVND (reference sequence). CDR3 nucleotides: TGTGCCAGTAGTACTACTAGCGGGAGCTACAATGAGCAGTTCTTC. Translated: CASSTTSGSYNEQFF.

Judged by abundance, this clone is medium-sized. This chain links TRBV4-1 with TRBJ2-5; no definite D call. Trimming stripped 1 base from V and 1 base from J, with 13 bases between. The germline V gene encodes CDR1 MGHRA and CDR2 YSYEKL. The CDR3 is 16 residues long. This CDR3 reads CASSQVPPAVQETQYF. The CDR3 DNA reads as TGCGCCAGCAGCCAAGTACCGCCGGCCGTCCAAGAGACCCAGTACTTC.

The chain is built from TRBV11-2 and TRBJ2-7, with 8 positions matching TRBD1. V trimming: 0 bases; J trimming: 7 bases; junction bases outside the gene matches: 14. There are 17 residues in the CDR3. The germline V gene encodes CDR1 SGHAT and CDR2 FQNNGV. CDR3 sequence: CASSLDGAGGYLLEQYF. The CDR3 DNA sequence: TGTGCCAGCAGCTTAGATGGAGCAGGGGGCTATTTACTGGAGCAGTACTTC.

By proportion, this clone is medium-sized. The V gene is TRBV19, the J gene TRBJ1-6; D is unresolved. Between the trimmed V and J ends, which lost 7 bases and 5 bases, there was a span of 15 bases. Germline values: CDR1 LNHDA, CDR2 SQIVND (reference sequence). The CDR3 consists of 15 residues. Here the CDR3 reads CASTLSGSDNSPLHF. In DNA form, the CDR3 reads TGTGCCAGTACCCTCTCGGGCTCGGATAATTCACCCCTCCACTTT.

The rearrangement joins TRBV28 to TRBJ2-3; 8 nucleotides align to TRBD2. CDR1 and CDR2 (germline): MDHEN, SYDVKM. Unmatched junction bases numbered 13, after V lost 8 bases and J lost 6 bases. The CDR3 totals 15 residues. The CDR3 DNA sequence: TGTGCCAGCTCCCCGGGACTAGTGTTGCAGGATACGCAGTATTTT. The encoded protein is CASSPGLVLQDTQYF.

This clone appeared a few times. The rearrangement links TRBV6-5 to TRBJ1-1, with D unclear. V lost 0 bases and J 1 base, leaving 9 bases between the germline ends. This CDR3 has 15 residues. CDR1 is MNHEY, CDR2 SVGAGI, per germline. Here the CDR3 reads CASSYSSYGNTEAFF. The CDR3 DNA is TGTGCCAGCAGTTACTCGAGTTACGGGAACACTGAAGCTTTCTTT.

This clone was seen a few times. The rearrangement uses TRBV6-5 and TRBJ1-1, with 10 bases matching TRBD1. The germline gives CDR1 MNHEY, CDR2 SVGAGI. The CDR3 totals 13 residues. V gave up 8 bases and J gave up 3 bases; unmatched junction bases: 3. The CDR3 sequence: CASWTGGYTEAFF. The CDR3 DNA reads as TGTGCCAGCTGGACAGGGGGTTACACTGAAGCTTTCTTT.

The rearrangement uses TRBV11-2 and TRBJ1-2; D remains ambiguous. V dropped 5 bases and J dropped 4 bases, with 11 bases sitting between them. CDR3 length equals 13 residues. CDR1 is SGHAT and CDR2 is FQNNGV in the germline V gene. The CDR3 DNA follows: TGTGCCAGCAGCGTAGGACGGGGCTATGGCTACACCTTC. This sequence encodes CASSVGRGYGYTF. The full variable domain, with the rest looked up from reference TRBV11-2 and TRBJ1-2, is EAGVAQSPRYKIIEKRQSVAFWCNPISGHATLYWYQQILGQGPKLLIQFQNNGVVDDSQLPKDRFSAERLKGVDSTLKIQPAKLEDSAVYLCASSVGRGYGYTFGSGTRLTVV.

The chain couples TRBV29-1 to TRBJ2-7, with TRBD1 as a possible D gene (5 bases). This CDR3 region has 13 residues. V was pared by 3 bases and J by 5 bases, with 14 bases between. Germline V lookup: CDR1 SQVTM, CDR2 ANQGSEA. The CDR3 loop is CSVDGQGSHEQYF. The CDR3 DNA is TGCAGCGTTGATGGTCAGGGTTCCCACGAGCAGTACTTC.

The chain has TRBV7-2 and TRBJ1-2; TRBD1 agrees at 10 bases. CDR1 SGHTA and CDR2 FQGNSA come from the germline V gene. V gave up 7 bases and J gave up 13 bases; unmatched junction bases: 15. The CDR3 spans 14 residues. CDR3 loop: CASTEPPGQGNVTF. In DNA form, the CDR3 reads TGTGCCAGCACCGAACCACCGGGACAGGGGAATGTCACCTTC. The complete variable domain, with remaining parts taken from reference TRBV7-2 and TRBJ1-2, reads GAGVSQSPSNKVTEKGKDVELRCDPISGHTALYWYRQSLGQGLEFLIYFQGNSAPDKSGLPSDRFSAERTGGSVSTLTIQRTQQEDSAVYLCASTEPPGQGNVTFGSGTRLTVV.

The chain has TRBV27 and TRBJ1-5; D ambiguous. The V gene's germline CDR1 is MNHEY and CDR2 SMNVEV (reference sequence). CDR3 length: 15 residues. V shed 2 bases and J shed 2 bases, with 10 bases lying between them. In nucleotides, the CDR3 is TGTGCCAGCAGTTTAAGTGGTTCGGGCAATCAGCCCCAGCATTTT. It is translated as CASSLSGSGNQPQHF.

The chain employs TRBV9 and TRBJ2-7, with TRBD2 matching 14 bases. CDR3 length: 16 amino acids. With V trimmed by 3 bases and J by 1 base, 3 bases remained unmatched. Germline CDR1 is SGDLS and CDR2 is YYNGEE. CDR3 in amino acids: CASSAGLAGASYEQYF. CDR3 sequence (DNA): TGTGCCAGCAGCGCGGGACTAGCGGGGGCTTCCTACGAGCAGTACTTC.

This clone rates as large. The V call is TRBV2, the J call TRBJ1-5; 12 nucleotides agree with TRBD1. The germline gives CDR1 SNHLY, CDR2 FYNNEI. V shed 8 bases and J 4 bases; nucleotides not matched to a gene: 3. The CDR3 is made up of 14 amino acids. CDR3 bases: TGTGCCAGCTGGGACAGGGGGCCGAATCAGCCCCAGCATTTT. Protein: CASWDRGPNQPQHF.

In DNA, the CDR3 is TGTGCCAGCAGTGAATGGGGGCAGAGCACAGATACGCAGTATTTT. Protein sequence: CASSEWGQSTDTQYF. This sequence joins TRBV2 and TRBJ2-3; TRBD1 is a possible D gene (6 bases). Trimming took 2 bases from V and 0 from J, leaving 9 bases between them. There are 15 residues in the CDR3. Germline lookup yields CDR1 SNHLY and CDR2 FYNNEI.

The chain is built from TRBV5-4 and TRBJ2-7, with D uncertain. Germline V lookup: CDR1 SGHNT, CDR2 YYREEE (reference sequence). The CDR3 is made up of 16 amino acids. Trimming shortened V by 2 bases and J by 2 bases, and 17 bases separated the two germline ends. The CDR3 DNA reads TGTGCCAGCAGCTTAGGGTCTCCGTCGGCTCCCTACGAGCAGTACTTC. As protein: CASSLGSPSAPYEQYF.

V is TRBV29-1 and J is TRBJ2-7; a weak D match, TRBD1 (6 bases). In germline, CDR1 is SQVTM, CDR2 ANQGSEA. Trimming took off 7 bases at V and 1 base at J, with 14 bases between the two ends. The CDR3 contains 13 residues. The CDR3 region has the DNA TGCAGCGGCCAGGGGCAGGGTTCCTACGAGCAGTACTTC. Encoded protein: CSGQGQGSYEQYF.

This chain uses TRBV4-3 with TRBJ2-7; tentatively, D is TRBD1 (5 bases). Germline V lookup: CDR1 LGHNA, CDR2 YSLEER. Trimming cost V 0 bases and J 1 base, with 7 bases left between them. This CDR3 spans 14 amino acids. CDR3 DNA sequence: TGCGCCAGCAGCCAAGATAGGGGTTCCTACGAGCAGTACTTC. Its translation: CASSQDRGSYEQYF.

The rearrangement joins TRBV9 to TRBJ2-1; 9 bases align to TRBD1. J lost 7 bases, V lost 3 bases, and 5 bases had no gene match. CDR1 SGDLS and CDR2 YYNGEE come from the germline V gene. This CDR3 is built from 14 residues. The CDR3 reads CASSGTGGRNEQFF. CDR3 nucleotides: TGTGCCAGCAGCGGAACAGGGGGCCGGAATGAGCAGTTCTTC.

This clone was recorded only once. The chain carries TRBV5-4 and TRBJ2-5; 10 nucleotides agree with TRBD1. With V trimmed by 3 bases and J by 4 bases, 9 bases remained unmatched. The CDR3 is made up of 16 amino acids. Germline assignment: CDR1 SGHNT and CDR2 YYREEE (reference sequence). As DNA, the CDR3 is TGTGCCAGCAGCTCCTCCGACAGGGGGCAGTTAGAGACCCAGTACTTC. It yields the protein CASSSSDRGQLETQYF.

CDR3 protein: CASSLASNQPQHF. In DNA, the CDR3 is TGTGCCAGCAGCTTGGCCTCCAATCAGCCCCAGCATTTT. The chain uses TRBV5-6 and TRBJ1-5; no clear D gene. Germline V gene lookup returns CDR1 SGHDT and CDR2 YYEEEE. The V gene lost 0 bases and the J gene lost 3 bases, with 4 bases spanning the gap. This CDR3 comprises 13 residues.

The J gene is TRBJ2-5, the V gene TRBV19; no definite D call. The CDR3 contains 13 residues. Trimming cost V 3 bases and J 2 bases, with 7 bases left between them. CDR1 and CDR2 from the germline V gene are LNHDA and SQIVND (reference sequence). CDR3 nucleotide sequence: TGTGCCAGTAGTATCTCCAGTCAAGAGACCCAGTACTTC. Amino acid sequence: CASSISSQETQYF.

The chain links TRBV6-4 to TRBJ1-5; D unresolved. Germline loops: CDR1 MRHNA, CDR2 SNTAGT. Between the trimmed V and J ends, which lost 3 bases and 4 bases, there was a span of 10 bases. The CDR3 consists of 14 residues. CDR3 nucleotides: TGTGCCAGCAGTGAAGTACAGCCGAATCAGCCCCAGCATTTT. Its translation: CASSEVQPNQPQHF.

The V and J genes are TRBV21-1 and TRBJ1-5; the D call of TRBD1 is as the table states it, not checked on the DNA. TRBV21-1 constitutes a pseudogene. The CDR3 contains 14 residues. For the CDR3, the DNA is TGTGCCAGCAGTATACATTGGCATCATCAGCCCCAGCATTTT. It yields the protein CASSIHWHHQPQHF.

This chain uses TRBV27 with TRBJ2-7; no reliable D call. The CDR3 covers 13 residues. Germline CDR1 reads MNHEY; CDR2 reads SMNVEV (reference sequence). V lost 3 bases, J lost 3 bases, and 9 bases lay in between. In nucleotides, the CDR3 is TGTGCCAGCAGTTTTCAGGCGAGCTACGAGCAGTACTTC. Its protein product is CASSFQASYEQYF.

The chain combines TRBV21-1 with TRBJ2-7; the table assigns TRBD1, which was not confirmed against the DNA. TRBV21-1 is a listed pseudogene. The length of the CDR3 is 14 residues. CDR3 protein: CASKEGENTREQYF. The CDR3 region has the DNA TGTGCCAGCAAAGAGGGGGAAAATACGCGGGAGCAGTACTTC.

CDR3 sequence: CASSVGGSTYEQYF. The CDR3, as DNA: TGTGCCAGTAGTGTGGGTGGGAGTACCTACGAGCAGTACTTC. This chain links TRBV19 with TRBJ2-7; a possible D gene is TRBD2 (5 bases). Germline lookup yields CDR1 LNHDA and CDR2 SQIVND (reference sequence). Trimming left V 5 bases short and J 2 bases short, with 13 bases between. This CDR3 spans 14 amino acids.

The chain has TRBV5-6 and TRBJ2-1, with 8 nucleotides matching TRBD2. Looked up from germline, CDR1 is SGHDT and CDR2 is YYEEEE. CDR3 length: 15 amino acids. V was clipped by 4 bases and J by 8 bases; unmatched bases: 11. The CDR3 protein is CASSRNAGGRDEQFF. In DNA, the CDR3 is TGTGCCAGCAGCAGGAACGCGGGAGGTAGGGATGAGCAGTTCTTC.

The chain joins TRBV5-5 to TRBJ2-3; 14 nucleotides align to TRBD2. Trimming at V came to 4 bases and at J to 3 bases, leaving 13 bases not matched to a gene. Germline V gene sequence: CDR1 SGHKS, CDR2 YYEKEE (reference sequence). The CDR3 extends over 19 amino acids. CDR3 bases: TGTGCCAGCAGCGGGACTAGCGGGAGCATTGGGGGGATGACAGATACGCAGTATTTT. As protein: CASSGTSGSIGGMTDTQYF.

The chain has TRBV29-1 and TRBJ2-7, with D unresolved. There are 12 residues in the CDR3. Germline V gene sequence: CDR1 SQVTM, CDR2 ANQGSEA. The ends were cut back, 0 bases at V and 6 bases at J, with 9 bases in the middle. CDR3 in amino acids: CSVEDQAGEQYF. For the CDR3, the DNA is TGCAGCGTTGAAGATCAGGCAGGCGAGCAGTACTTC.

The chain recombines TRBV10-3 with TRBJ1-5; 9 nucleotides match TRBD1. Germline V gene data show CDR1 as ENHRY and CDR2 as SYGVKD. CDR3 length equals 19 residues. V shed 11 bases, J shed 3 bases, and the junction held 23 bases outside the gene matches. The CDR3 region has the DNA TGTGCCCCCCAAAGGCAGGATCAGCCAGACAGGGGGTCCAATCAGCCCCAGCATTTT. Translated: CAPQRQDQPDRGSNQPQHF.

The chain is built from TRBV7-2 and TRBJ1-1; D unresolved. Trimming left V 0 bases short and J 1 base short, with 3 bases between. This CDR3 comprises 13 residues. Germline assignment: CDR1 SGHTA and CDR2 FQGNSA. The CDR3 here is CASSLAQNTEAFF. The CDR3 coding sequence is TGTGCCAGCAGCTTAGCCCAGAACACTGAAGCTTTCTTT.

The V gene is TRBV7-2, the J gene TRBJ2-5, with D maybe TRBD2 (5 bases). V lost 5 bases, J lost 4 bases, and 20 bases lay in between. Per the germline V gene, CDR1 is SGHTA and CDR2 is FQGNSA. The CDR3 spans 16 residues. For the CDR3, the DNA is TGTGCCAGCAGCGAACCCGGTGGACTCACCTCAGAGACCCAGTACTTC. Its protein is CASSEPGGLTSETQYF.